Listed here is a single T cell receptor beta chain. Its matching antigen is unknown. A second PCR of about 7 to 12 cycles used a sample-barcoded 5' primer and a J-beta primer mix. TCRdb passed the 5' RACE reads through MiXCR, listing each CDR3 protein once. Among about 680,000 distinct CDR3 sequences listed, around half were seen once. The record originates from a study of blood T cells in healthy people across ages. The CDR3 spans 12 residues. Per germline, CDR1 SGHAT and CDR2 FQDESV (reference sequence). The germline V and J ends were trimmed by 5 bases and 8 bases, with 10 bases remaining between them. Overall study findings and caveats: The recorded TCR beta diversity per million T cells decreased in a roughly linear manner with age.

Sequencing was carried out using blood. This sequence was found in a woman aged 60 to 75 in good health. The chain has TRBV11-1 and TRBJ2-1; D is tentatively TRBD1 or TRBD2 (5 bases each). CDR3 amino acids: CASSRDVHEQFF. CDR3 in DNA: TGTGCCAGCAGCCGGGACGTGCATGAGCAGTTCTTC.